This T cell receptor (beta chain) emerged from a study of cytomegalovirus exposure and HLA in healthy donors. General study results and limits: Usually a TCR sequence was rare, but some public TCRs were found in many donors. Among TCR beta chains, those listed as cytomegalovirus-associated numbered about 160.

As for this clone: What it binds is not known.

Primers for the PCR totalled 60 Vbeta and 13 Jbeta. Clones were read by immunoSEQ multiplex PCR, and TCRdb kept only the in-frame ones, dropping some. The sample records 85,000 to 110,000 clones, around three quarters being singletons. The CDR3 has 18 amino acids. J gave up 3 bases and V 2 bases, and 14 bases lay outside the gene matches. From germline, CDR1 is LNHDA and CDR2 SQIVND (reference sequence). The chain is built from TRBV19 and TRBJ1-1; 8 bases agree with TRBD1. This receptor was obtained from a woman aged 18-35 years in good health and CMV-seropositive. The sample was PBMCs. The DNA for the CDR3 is TGTGCCAGTAGTATACGACAGGGGCGAGTCAGTGGGGACACTGAAGCTTTCTTT. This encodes CASSIRQGRVSGDTEAFF.